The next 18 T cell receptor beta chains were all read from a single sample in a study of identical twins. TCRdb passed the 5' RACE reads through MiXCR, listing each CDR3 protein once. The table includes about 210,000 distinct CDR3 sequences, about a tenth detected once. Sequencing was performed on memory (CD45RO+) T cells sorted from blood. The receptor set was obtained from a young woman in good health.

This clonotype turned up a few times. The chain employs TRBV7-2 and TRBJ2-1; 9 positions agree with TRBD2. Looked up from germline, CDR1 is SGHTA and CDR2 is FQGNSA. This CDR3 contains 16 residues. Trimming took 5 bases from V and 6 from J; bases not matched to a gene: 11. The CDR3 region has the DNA TGTGCCAGCAGCAGCCGCGGGGGGGCCGGTTTCAATGAGCAGTTCTTC. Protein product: CASSSRGGAGFNEQFF.

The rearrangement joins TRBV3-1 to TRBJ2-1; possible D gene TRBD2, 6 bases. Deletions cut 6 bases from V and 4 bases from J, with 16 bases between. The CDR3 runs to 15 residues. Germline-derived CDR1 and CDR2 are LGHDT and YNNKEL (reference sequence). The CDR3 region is CASSPTGDPYNEQFF. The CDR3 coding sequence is TGTGCCAGCAGTCCTACGGGGGACCCATACAATGAGCAGTTCTTC.

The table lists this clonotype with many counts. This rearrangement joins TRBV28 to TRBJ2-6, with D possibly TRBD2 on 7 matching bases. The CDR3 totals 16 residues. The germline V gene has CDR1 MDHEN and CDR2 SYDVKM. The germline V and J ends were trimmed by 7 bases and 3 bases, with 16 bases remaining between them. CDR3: CASNGGAISGANVLTF. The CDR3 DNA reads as TGTGCCAGCAATGGGGGGGCGATAAGTGGGGCCAACGTCCTGACTTTC.

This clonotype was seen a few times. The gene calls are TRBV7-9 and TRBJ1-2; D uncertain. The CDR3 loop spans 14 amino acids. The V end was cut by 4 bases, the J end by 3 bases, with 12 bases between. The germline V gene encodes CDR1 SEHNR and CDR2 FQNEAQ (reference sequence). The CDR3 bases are TGTGCCAGCAGCTCAGGTGGAGGACACTATGGCTACACCTTC. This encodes CASSSGGGHYGYTF.

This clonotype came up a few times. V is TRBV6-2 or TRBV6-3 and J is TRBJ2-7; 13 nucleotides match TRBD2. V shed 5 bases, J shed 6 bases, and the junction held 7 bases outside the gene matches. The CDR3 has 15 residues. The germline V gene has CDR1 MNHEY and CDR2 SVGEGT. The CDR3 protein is CASSPRTSGSLEQYF. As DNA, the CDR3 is TGTGCCAGCAGTCCCCGGACTAGCGGGAGCCTCGAGCAGTACTTC.

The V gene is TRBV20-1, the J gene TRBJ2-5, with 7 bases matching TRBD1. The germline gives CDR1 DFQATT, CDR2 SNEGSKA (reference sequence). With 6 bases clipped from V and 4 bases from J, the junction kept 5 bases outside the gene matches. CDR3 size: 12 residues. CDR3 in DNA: TGCAGTGCCACAGGGGAAGGAGAGACCCAGTACTTC. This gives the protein CSATGEGETQYF.

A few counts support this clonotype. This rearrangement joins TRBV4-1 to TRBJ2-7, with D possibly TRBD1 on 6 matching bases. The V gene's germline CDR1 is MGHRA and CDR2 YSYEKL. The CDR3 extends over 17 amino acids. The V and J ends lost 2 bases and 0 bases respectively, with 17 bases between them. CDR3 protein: CASSQRLTGQSSYEQYF. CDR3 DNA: TGCGCCAGCAGCCAACGTCTGACAGGCCAGAGCTCCTACGAGCAGTACTTC.

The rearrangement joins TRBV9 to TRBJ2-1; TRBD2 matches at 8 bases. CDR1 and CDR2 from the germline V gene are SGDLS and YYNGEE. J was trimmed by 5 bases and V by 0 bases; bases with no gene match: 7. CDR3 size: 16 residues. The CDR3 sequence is CASSVVGSGVHNEQFF. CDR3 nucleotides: TGTGCCAGCAGCGTAGTAGGTAGCGGGGTCCACAATGAGCAGTTCTTC.

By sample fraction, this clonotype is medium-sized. Written as DNA, the CDR3 is TGTGCCAGCAGCGGCCGACAGGGGACTGAAGCTTTCTTT. It encodes CASSGRQGTEAFF. V usage is TRBV7-2 and J usage is TRBJ1-1, with 8 bases fitting TRBD1. The CDR3 is 13 residues long. The germline CDR1 and CDR2 sequences are SGHTA and FQGNSA. Trimming at V came to 5 bases and at J to 5 bases, leaving 4 bases not matched to a gene.

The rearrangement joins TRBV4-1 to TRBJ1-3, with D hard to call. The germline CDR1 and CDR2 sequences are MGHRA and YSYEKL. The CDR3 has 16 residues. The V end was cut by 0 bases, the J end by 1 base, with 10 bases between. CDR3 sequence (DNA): TGCGCCAGCAGCCAAGATTTACGGTCTTCTGGAAACACCATATATTTT. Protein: CASSQDLRSSGNTIYF.

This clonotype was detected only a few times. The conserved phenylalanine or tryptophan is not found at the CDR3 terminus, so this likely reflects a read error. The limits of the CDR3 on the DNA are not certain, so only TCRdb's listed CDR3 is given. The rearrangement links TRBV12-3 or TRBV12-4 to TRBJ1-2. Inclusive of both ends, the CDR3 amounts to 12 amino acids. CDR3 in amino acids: CASSLAQGRAGI.

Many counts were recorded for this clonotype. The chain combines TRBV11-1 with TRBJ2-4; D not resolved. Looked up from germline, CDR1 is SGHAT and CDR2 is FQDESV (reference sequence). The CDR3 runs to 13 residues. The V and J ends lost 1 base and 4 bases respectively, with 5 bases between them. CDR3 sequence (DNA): TGTGCCAGCAGCTTAGACCCTAAAAACATTCAGTACTTC. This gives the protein CASSLDPKNIQYF.

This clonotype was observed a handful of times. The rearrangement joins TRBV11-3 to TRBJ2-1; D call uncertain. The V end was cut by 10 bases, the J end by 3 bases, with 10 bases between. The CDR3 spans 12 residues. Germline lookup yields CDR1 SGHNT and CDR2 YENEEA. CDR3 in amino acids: CATSVGYNEQFF. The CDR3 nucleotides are TGTGCCACATCCGTAGGCTACAATGAGCAGTTCTTC.

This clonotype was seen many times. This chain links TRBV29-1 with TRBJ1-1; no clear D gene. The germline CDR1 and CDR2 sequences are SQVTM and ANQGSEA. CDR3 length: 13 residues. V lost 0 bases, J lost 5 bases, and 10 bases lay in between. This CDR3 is CSVEEHMGTEAFF. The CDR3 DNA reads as TGCAGCGTTGAAGAACACATGGGAACTGAAGCTTTCTTT.

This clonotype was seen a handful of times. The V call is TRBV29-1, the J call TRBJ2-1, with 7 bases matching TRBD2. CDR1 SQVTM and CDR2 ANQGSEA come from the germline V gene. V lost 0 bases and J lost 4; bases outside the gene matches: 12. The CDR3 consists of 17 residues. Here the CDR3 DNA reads TGCAGCGTTGAAGATCGGGCTAGCGGACAAAATTACAATGAGCAGTTCTTC. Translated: CSVEDRASGQNYNEQFF.

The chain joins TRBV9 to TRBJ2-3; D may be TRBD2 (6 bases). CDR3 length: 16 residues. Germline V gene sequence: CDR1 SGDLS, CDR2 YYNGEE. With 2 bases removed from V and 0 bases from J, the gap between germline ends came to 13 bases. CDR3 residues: CASSVGWAGSTDTQYF. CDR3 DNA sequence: TGTGCCAGCAGCGTTGGGTGGGCGGGGAGCACAGATACGCAGTATTTT.

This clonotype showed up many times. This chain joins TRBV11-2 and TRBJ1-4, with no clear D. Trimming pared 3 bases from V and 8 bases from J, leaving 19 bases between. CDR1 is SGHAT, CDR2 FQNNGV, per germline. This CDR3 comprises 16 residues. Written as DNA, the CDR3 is TGTGCCAGCAGCTTCTTCCCGGAACCCCTCGGGGAAAAACTGTTTTTT. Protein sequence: CASSFFPEPLGEKLFF. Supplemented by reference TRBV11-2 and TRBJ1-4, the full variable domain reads EAGVAQSPRYKIIEKRQSVAFWCNPISGHATLYWYQQILGQGPKLLIQFQNNGVVDDSQLPKDRFSAERLKGVDSTLKIQPAKLEDSAVYLCASSFFPEPLGEKLFFGSGTQLSVL.

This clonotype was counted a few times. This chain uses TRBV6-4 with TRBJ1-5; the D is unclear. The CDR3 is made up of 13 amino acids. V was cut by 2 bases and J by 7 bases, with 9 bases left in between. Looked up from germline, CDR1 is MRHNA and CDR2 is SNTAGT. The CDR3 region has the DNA TGTGCCAGCAGTGACGGACCTGGCCAGCCCCAGCATTTT. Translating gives CASSDGPGQPQHF.